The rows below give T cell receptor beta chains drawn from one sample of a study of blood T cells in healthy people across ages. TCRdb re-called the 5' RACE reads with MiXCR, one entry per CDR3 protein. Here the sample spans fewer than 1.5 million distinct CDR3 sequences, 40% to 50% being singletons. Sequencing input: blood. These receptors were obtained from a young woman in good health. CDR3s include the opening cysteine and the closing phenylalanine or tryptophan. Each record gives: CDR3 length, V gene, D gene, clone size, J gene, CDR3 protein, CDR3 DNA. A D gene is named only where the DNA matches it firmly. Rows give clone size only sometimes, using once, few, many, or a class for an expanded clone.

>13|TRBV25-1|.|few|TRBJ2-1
CASLGPAGNEQFF
TGTGCCAGCTTAGGACCGGCGGGTAATGAGCAGTTCTTC
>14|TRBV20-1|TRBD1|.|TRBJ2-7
CSASRSDRGAEQYF
TGCAGTGCAAGCCGGTCGGACAGGGGTGCCGAGCAGTACTTC
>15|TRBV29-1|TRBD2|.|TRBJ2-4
CSVEAGGLVKNIQYF
TGCAGCGTTGAAGCGGGGGGGCTAGTCAAAAACATTCAGTACTTC
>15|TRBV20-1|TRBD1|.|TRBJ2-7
CSADYGQGGSYEQYF
TGCAGTGCGGACTACGGACAGGGGGGCTCCTACGAGCAGTACTTC
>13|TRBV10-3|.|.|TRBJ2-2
CAIAEGHTGELFF
TGTGCCATCGCTGAAGGTCACACCGGGGAGCTGTTTTTT
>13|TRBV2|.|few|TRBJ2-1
CASVFSSYNEQFF
TGTGCCAGCGTCTTTAGCTCCTACAATGAGCAGTTCTTC
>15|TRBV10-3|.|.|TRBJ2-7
CAISEGAGNSYEQYF
TGTGCCATCAGTGAGGGGGCAGGGAATTCCTACGAGCAGTACTTC
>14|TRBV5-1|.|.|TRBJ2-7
CASSRRGTSREQYF
TGCGCCAGCAGCCGACGTGGGACTTCCAGGGAGCAGTACTTC
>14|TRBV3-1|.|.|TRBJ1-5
CASSQGLSNQPQHF
TGTGCCAGCAGCCAAGGGCTAAGCAATCAGCCCCAGCATTTT
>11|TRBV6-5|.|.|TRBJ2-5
CASSDYSEQYF
TGTGCCAGCAGTGACTACAGTGAGCAGTACTTC
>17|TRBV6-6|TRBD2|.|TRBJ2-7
CANSYRWTSGTIYEQYF
TGTGCCAACAGTTACCGTTGGACTAGCGGGACCATCTACGAGCAGTACTTC
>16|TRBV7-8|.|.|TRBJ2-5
CASGPHGTGSYNEQYF
TGTGCCAGCGGCCCCCACGGGACTGGATCTTACAATGAGCAGTACTTC
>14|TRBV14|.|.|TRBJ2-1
CASSLNFRDNEQFF
TGTGCCAGCAGCCTTAATTTCAGGGACAATGAGCAGTTCTTC
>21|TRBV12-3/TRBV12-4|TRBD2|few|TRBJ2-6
CASSLGWRSTSGEVGANVLTF
TGTGCCAGCAGTTTAGGATGGCGGAGCACTAGCGGGGAGGTTGGGGCCAACGTCCTGACTTTC
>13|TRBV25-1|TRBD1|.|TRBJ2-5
CASSAGGEQTQYF
TGTGCCAGCAGTGCAGGGGGCGAGCAGACCCAGTACTTC